These 3 T cell receptor beta chains originate from one sample sequenced in a study of blood T cell repertoires in COVID-19 (dated by TCRdb to about 2020). The library was obtained by the immunoSEQ multiplex PCR assay. TCRdb took over this immuneACCESS table, retaining in-frame rearrangements with V and J assigned. Such tables are incomplete; in checked studies, under half of the missing clones stem from an unresolved V gene, and the remainder is unexplained. The sample table shows fewer than 300,000 clones, and 80% to 90% are seen once. Clones ranked in the top ten supply 15% of the sample. Sequenced material: PBMCs or T cells enriched from blood (not recorded which). The source of these receptors is a man aged 18 to 35 who had recovered from COVID-19.

The CDR3 region is CASSGRDRVYTEAFF. In nucleotides, the CDR3 is TGTGCCAGCAGCGGCAGGGACAGGGTCTACACTGAAGCTTTCTTT. The chain combines TRBV7-9 with TRBJ1-1, with 9 bases matching TRBD1. Germline trimming cut 5 bases from V and 3 bases from J; bases unmatched to any gene: 7. CDR1 and CDR2 from the germline V gene are SEHNR and FQNEAQ (reference sequence). This CDR3 is built from 15 residues.

The rearrangement joins TRBV14 to TRBJ2-2; D is unclear. The CDR3 consists of 14 residues. The V gene's germline CDR1 is SGHDN and CDR2 FVKESK. Trimming pared 0 bases from V and 5 bases from J, leaving 7 bases between. The CDR3 nucleotides are TGTGCCAGCAGCCAAGATCCGCGGACCGGGGAGCTGTTTTTT. It specifies CASSQDPRTGELFF.

V and J are TRBV15 and TRBJ2-7; D is unclear. The germline V gene has CDR1 LNHNV and CDR2 YYDKDF (reference sequence). The germline V and J ends were trimmed by 3 bases and 2 bases, with 14 bases remaining between them. The CDR3 runs 15 residues. The CDR3 loop reads CATSSPRQSTYEQYF. The CDR3 DNA reads as TGTGCCACCAGCAGCCCGAGGCAGAGTACCTACGAGCAGTACTTC.